This record covers a single T cell receptor beta chain. Sequencing was performed with immunoSEQ multiplex PCR; in TCRdb, only in-frame clones are kept and a portion is missing. The top ten clones hold approximately 12% of a sample with over 200,000 clones, roughly 87% of them seen once. The CDR3 is 15 residues long. The germline V gene encodes CDR1 SGHAT and CDR2 FQNNGV. The junction had 5 bases not matched to a gene; V was cut back by 4 bases and J by 3 bases. The data stem from a study of blood T cell repertoires in COVID-19. Whole-study context: Italy, Spain and the United States were the sources of the convalescent and acute COVID-19 samples.

The sample was peripheral blood. The clonotype was recovered from a woman between 18 and 29 years old who had recovered from COVID-19. The chain carries TRBV11-2 and TRBJ2-7, with 11 bases matching TRBD1. The CDR3, as DNA: TGTGCCAGCAGCTACCGGGACAGGGGGAACTACGAGCAGTACTTC. It yields the protein CASSYRDRGNYEQYF.